This paragraph reports one TCR beta chain. Per the authors' pipeline: For nucleated cells, counts were estimated from reference gene primer amplification. The data were produced by immunoSEQ multiplex PCR, yet TCRdb's version contains in-frame clones alone and is incomplete. V and J calls and clone size are those listed in that table; D and trimming were worked out from the DNA. The repertoire holds some 130,000 clones, around four fifths seen once, with roughly 20% in the top ten. These data originate in a study of blood T cell repertoires in COVID-19. Study details: Donors in the United States, Italy and Spain gave samples during acute or convalescent COVID-19. PBMCs, B-cell-depleted T cells, or T cells provided the cDNA or gDNA that made up the material.

The receptor was derived from an elderly man with acute or convalescent COVID-19. The specimen sequenced was peripheral blood.

The CDR3 DNA follows: TGTGCCAGTGGGACAGGGGGGAAGGAGGTCTATGGCTACACCTTC. This translates into CASGTGGKEVYGYTF. V gene TRBV28 combines with J gene TRBJ1-2, with 11 bases fitting TRBD1. CDR3 size: 15 residues. Trimming removed 9 bases from V and 4 bases from J; junction bases left unmatched: 10. CDR1 is MDHEN, CDR2 SYDVKM, per germline.